The 15 T cell receptor beta chains listed next were all sequenced from one sample in a study of immune heterogeneity within non-small cell lung tumors. Template material comprised bulk tumor genomic DNA at 450 to 600 ng per sample. Several biopsies per primary tumor were taken during surgery, spaced as far apart as possible. Enrolled individuals presented with untreated, newly diagnosed non-small cell lung cancer and received curative surgery. The TCR beta CDR3 region was amplified by multiplex PCR employing 32 V and 13 J primers. TCRdb reprocessed the multiplex PCR reads via MiXCR and lists one record per CDR3 protein. The data show more than 3,000 distinct CDR3 sequences, with 17% seen just once and approximately 18% held by the top ten. Sequencing used lung tumor tissue. The source of these receptors is a man aged 45-65 years with non-small cell lung cancer.

This clonotype is judged medium-sized (0.01 to 0.1%). The chain has TRBV7-8 and TRBJ2-7; possibly TRBD1 for D (5 bases). The CDR3 totals 13 residues. Germline CDR1 is SGHVS and CDR2 is FQNEAQ. With 4 bases removed from V and 0 bases from J, the gap between germline ends came to 7 bases. The DNA of the CDR3 is TGTGCCAGCAGCTCTGACAGCTCCTACGAGCAGTACTTC. Translated, it gives CASSSDSSYEQYF.

This clonotype is classed as medium-sized. V is TRBV19 and J is TRBJ2-7, with 9 bases fitting TRBD1. This CDR3 comprises 14 residues. V shed 5 bases, J shed 6 bases, and the junction held 8 bases outside the gene matches. Germline values: CDR1 LNHDA, CDR2 SQIVND (reference sequence). The CDR3 nucleotides are TGTGCCAGTAGTCCCGCGACAGGGGGATTCGAGCAGTACTTC. Protein sequence: CASSPATGGFEQYF.

This clonotype was counted only a few times. The rearrangement uses TRBV12-3 or TRBV12-4 and TRBJ1-3; a weak D match, TRBD1 (5 bases). The CDR3 consists of 14 residues. V gave up 6 bases and J gave up 2 bases, with 11 bases separating them. The CDR3 coding sequence is TGTGCCAGCAGCCTCGGGACTCCTGGAAACACCATATATTTT. Translated, it gives CASSLGTPGNTIYF.

By sample fraction, this clonotype is medium-sized. The V call is TRBV30, the J call TRBJ1-2; D not certain. This CDR3 is 16 amino acids long. The V end was cut by 3 bases, the J end by 1 base, with 18 bases between. Germline-derived CDR1 and CDR2 are GTSNPN and SVGIG (reference sequence). The CDR3 DNA sequence: TGTGCCTGGAGGATGCAGCGCTACCACTATAACTATGGCTACACCTTC. Protein: CAWRMQRYHYNYGYTF.

This clonotype appeared a few times. A read error may be the cause here, since a much bigger clone is one base away. V and J are TRBV20-1 and TRBJ2-7; TRBD2 matches at 10 bases. After removal of 6 bases from V and 1 base from J, the junction contained 12 bases not matched to a gene. Germline CDR1 DFQATT, CDR2 SNEGSKA (reference sequence). This CDR3 spans 16 amino acids. The CDR3 DNA reads TGCAGTGCGGGTAGAGCTAGCGGGAGATGGTCCTACGAGCAGTACTTC. Translating gives CSAGRASGRWSYEQYF.

This clonotype was detected only a few times. A much larger clone lies a single base off, so this may be a read error. The genes are TRBV14 and TRBJ1-3; unclear D gene. CDR1 is SGHDN and CDR2 is FVKESK in the germline V gene. This CDR3 comprises 17 residues. The CDR3 loop is CVSSRFGQSSSGNTIYF. The DNA for the CDR3 is TGTGTCAGCAGCCGCTTTGGGCAATCGAGCTCTGGAAACACCATATATTTT.

This clonotype was counted between two and nine times. The conserved phenylalanine or tryptophan is not found at the CDR3 terminus, so this likely reflects a read error. J is TRBJ2-6 and V is TRBV18, with no clear D. Per the germline V gene, CDR1 is KGHSH and CDR2 is LQKENI. The CDR3 is 15 residues long. The V end lost 4 bases, the J end lost 4 bases, and 11 bases lay between the germline ends. The CDR3 bases are TGTGCCAGCTCACAAACAGCCTCCGGGGCCAACGTCCTGACTTCC. It translates to CASSQTASGANVLTS.

Concerning this clonotype: A much larger clone lies one base from this, so it may be a read error. The chain employs TRBV10-2 and TRBJ1-4; the D gene is possibly TRBD1 (5 bases). From germline, CDR1 is WSHSY and CDR2 SAAADI. This CDR3 has 16 residues. The CDR3, as DNA: TGCGCCAGCAGTCAATCCGGGGCGGCGACTAATGAAAAAATGTTTTTT. Encoded protein: CASSQSGAATNEKMFF.

The chain recombines TRBV7-2 with TRBJ2-5; 8 bases align to TRBD2. CDR1 and CDR2 (germline): SGHTA, FQGNSA. V lost 5 bases and J lost 2; bases outside the gene matches: 10. This CDR3 is built from 16 residues. The CDR3 region is CASSPSTQRGQETQYF. DNA of the CDR3: TGTGCCAGCAGCCCATCGACCCAGCGGGGGCAAGAGACCCAGTACTTC.

Points on this clonotype: Compared with germline, one end of the junction differs, possibly owing to a read error. This rearrangement joins TRBV27 to TRBJ1-5; possible D gene TRBD1, 6 bases. Germline lookup yields CDR1 MNHEY and CDR2 SMNVEV (reference sequence). The CDR3 runs to 15 residues. The CDR3 protein is CASIPIRGAFQPHHF. The DNA of the CDR3 is TGTGCCAGCATCCCGATCCGGGGGGCCTTTCAGCCCCATCATTTT.

This clonotype showed up just a few times. Relative to the germline gene, one junction end is altered; a read error may explain this. This rearrangement joins TRBV2 to TRBJ1-1, with TRBD1 matching 8 bases. Germline V gene lookup returns CDR1 SNHLY and CDR2 FYNNEI. There are 14 residues in the CDR3. The CDR3 DNA reads TGTGCCGGCAGTCCGACAGGGGTGGTCACTGAAGCTTTCTTT. Its translation is CAGSPTGVVTEAFF.

The chain has TRBV7-9 and TRBJ1-3; unclear D gene. The CDR3 is 18 amino acids. Trimming stripped 1 base from V and 0 bases from J, with 16 bases between. The V gene's germline CDR1 is SEHNR and CDR2 FQNEAQ (reference sequence). DNA of the CDR3: TGTGCCAGCAGCTTAGGGTTGGCCGACGTTGGCTCTGGAAACACCATATATTTT. Amino acid sequence: CASSLGLADVGSGNTIYF.

Sample share makes this clonotype medium-sized. The CDR3 coding sequence is TGCAGTACAAAGACAGGGGGCAACTACGAGCAGTACTTC. This codes for CSTKTGGNYEQYF. The V gene is TRBV20-1, the J gene TRBJ2-7, with 10 bases aligning to TRBD1. The CDR3 extends over 13 amino acids. The germline gives CDR1 DFQATT, CDR2 SNEGSKA (reference sequence). Trimming cost V 8 bases and J 3 bases; bases outside gene matches: 7.

This clonotype is medium-sized by share. The rearrangement links TRBV5-1 to TRBJ1-3; TRBD1 agrees at 8 bases. V shed 3 bases and J 0 bases; nucleotides not matched to a gene: 8. The CDR3 extends over 17 amino acids. Germline assignment: CDR1 SGHRS and CDR2 YFSETQ. The DNA for the CDR3 is TGCGCCAGCAGCTATACCGGGACAGGAAGCTCTGGAAACACCATATATTTT. This gives the protein CASSYTGTGSSGNTIYF.

Regarding this clonotype: A much larger clone is a single base away; this may be a read error. V and J are TRBV5-5 and TRBJ1-2, with D possibly matching TRBD1 (5 bases). The CDR3 extends over 13 amino acids. Germline V gives CDR1 SGHKS, CDR2 YYEKEE (reference sequence). The V end was cut by 6 bases, the J end by 8 bases, with 17 bases between. CDR3 sequence: CASNWDGEDGYTF. The DNA for the CDR3 is TGTGCCAGCAACTGGGACGGGGAGGACGGCTACACCTTC.